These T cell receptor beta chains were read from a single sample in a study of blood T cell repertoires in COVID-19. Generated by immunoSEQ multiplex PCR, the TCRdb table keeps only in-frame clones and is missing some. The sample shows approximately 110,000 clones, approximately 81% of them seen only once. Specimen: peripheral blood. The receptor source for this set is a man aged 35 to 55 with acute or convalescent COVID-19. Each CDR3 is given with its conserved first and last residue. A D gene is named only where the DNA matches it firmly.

cdr3_nt: TGTGCCAGCAGAGAGACAGGGCAGGGTCAGCCCCAGCATTTT
cdr3_aa: CASRETGQGQPQHF
v_call: TRBV2
d_call: TRBD1
j_call: TRBJ1-5

cdr3_nt: TGCGCCAGCAGTCCACCGGGACAGGGTGGAGAGACCCAGTACTTC
cdr3_aa: CASSPPGQGGETQYF
v_call: TRBV23-1
d_call: TRBD1
j_call: TRBJ2-5

cdr3_nt: TGTGCCAGCAGCGTGACAGGGGACCAGAATTCACCCCTCCACTTT
cdr3_aa: CASSVTGDQNSPLHF
v_call: TRBV9
d_call: TRBD1
j_call: TRBJ1-6

cdr3_nt: TGTGCCAGCAGTGACAGACAGGGGCGGGAGACCGGGGAGCTGTTTTTT
cdr3_aa: CASSDRQGRETGELFF
v_call: TRBV2
d_call: .
j_call: TRBJ2-2

cdr3_nt: TGTGCCATCAGTGAATCTAGGGGACTAGCGGGGAATTCCTACGAGCAGTACTTC
cdr3_aa: CAISESRGLAGNSYEQYF
v_call: TRBV10-3
d_call: TRBD2
j_call: TRBJ2-7

cdr3_nt: TGTGCCAGCAGCCCACCGGGACAGGGAAGAAACACTGAAGCTTTCTTT
cdr3_aa: CASSPPGQGRNTEAFF
v_call: TRBV13
d_call: TRBD1
j_call: TRBJ1-1

cdr3_nt: TGTGCCAGCTGGTTCCGAGGAGGGACTGAAGCTTTCTTT
cdr3_aa: CASWFRGGTEAFF
v_call: TRBV12-3/TRBV12-4
d_call: .
j_call: TRBJ1-1

cdr3_nt: TGTGCCAGCAGCGTAGACAGGGCTTTTGCCGTCAACTATGGCTACACCTTC
cdr3_aa: CASSVDRAFAVNYGYTF
v_call: TRBV6-2/TRBV6-3
d_call: TRBD1
j_call: TRBJ1-2

cdr3_nt: TGTGCCTGGGAAGCGGGGGGGTATACCGGGGAGCTGTTTTTT
cdr3_aa: CAWEAGGYTGELFF
v_call: TRBV30
d_call: TRBD2
j_call: TRBJ2-2

cdr3_nt: TGTGCCAGCAGTTTAGGTGATGGCGAAAAACTGTTTTTT
cdr3_aa: CASSLGDGEKLFF
v_call: TRBV12-3/TRBV12-4
d_call: .
j_call: TRBJ1-4

cdr3_nt: TGTGCCAGTAGGCCCGGGACAGGGTACACCGGGGAGCTGTTTTTT
cdr3_aa: CASRPGTGYTGELFF
v_call: TRBV19
d_call: TRBD1
j_call: TRBJ2-2

cdr3_nt: TGTGCCAGCAGGCTTACTGGAGATACGCAGTATTTT
cdr3_aa: CASRLTGDTQYF
v_call: TRBV7-9
d_call: .
j_call: TRBJ2-3

cdr3_nt: TGTGCCACCAGCAGAGTGGGAGGGGCGAATGAAAAACTGTTTTTT
cdr3_aa: CATSRVGGANEKLFF
v_call: TRBV15
d_call: .
j_call: TRBJ1-4

cdr3_nt: TGTGCCTGGAGTCCCCTGACTAGCGGGGCCCACGAGCAGTACTTC
cdr3_aa: CAWSPLTSGAHEQYF
v_call: TRBV30
d_call: TRBD2
j_call: TRBJ2-7

cdr3_nt: TGCAGCGGCAGGTTCGGCGGGGGGGCCACCGGGGAGCTGTTTTTT
cdr3_aa: CSGRFGGGATGELFF
v_call: TRBV29-1
d_call: TRBD2
j_call: TRBJ2-2